The 14 T cell receptor beta chains listed next were all sequenced from one sample in a study of blood T cell repertoires in COVID-19. The protocol was immunoSEQ multiplex PCR, while the TCRdb copy is restricted to in-frame clones and leaves out a portion. The data show about 160,000 clones, with around four fifths seen just once and about 20% held by the top ten. Sequenced: peripheral blood. Every receptor here comes from a woman older than 75 with acute or convalescent COVID-19.

This chain links TRBV11-2 with TRBJ2-1, with D perhaps matching TRBD1 (5 bases). The CDR3 runs to 14 residues. From germline, CDR1 is SGHAT and CDR2 FQNNGV. Trimming cost V 1 base and J 6 bases, with 10 bases left between them. The CDR3 reads CASSLGQSSNEQFF. CDR3 sequence (DNA): TGTGCCAGCAGCTTAGGACAGTCATCCAATGAGCAGTTCTTC.

The J gene is TRBJ2-1, the V gene TRBV18, with 12 bases identical to TRBD2. The germline CDR1 and CDR2 sequences are KGHSH and LQKENI. This CDR3 is 14 amino acids long. V lost 5 bases to trimming and J lost 6 bases; unmatched junction nucleotides: 2. The CDR3 protein is CASSETSGSNEQFF. The CDR3 region has the DNA TGTGCCAGCTCAGAGACTAGCGGGAGCAATGAGCAGTTCTTC.

This clone showed up just once. The V gene is TRBV2, the J gene TRBJ2-1; 11 bases align to TRBD2. In germline, CDR1 is SNHLY, CDR2 FYNNEI. The V gene end was trimmed by 8 bases and the J gene end by 7 bases; junction bases not matched to a gene: 10. The CDR3 is 15 residues long. The CDR3 DNA sequence: TGTGCCAGCCTTTCTACTAGCGGGGGATCTAATGAGCAGTTCTTC. Protein product: CASLSTSGGSNEQFF.

Here the CDR3 DNA reads TGTGCCAGCAGTTTAAAAGGGGTTTGGCCCGGGGAGCTGTTTTTT. It yields the protein CASSLKGVWPGELFF. The V and J genes are TRBV27 and TRBJ2-2; possibly TRBD1 for D (5 bases). V lost 2 bases to trimming and J lost 6 bases, with 13 bases between them. This CDR3 contains 15 residues. Germline V gene lookup returns CDR1 MNHEY and CDR2 SMNVEV (reference sequence).

This clone was detected only once. V and J are TRBV6-6 and TRBJ1-2, with 7 bases identical to TRBD1. The length of the CDR3 is 14 residues. With V trimmed by 10 bases and J by 2 bases, 10 bases remained unmatched. Germline lookup yields CDR1 MNHNY and CDR2 SVGAGI (reference sequence). The CDR3 protein is CATRDRVLNYGYTF. The CDR3 coding sequence is TGTGCCACCCGGGACAGAGTCTTGAACTATGGCTACACCTTC.

The rearrangement joins TRBV5-6 to TRBJ2-7, with 9 nucleotides matching TRBD2. The ends lost 0 bases at V and 4 bases at J; junction bases unmatched: 8. CDR3 size: 16 residues. Germline V gives CDR1 SGHDT, CDR2 YYEEEE. The CDR3 bases are TGTGCCAGCAGCTTGGTGGGTGCTAGCGGGAAATACGAGCAGTACTTC. Protein product: CASSLVGASGKYEQYF. Full variable domain (missing parts from reference TRBV5-6 and TRBJ2-7): DAGVTQSPTHLIKTRGQQVTLRCSPKSGHDTVSWYQQALGQGPQFIFQYYEEEERQRGNFPDRFSGHQFPNYSSELNVNALLLGDSALYLCASSLVGASGKYEQYFGPGTRLTVT.

The rearrangement joins TRBV5-1 to TRBJ2-3, with a tentative D call TRBD2 (5 bases). The CDR3 is 17 residues long. V lost 4 bases and J lost 10, with 28 bases in between. Looked up from germline, CDR1 is SGHRS and CDR2 is YFSETQ. As DNA, the CDR3 is TGCGCCAGCAGCCCTGAAGGTGGTGAGGGAACCTGGAGATCGCAGTATTTT. This sequence encodes CASSPEGGEGTWRSQYF.

In this sample, this clone turned up once. The chain combines TRBV13 with TRBJ2-7, with 7 positions matching TRBD1. With V trimmed by 5 bases and J by 3 bases, 4 bases remained unmatched. The germline V gene encodes CDR1 PRHDT and CDR2 FYEKMQ (reference sequence). This CDR3 is built from 13 residues. This CDR3 is CASSRTGYYEQYF. CDR3 in DNA: TGTGCCAGCAGCCGGACAGGATACTACGAGCAGTACTTC.

The chain links TRBV5-1 to TRBJ1-4, with a weak D call TRBD1 (5 bases). Germline V CDR1 and CDR2: SGHRS, YFSETQ. Trimming shortened V by 4 bases and J by 5 bases, and 15 bases separated the two germline ends. This CDR3 comprises 15 residues. CDR3 nucleotide sequence: TGCGCCAGCAGCCTGCCGGGACTGGGGAATGAAAAACTGTTTTTT. It yields the protein CASSLPGLGNEKLFF.

The rearrangement links TRBV27 to TRBJ2-3, with D maybe TRBD2 (6 bases). This CDR3 has 13 amino acids. Looked up from germline, CDR1 is MNHEY and CDR2 is SMNVEV (reference sequence). V was shortened by 5 bases and J by 6 bases, with 12 bases between the two germline ends. The CDR3 bases are TGTGCCAGCAGTCTTGCGGGGAGCGATACGCAGTATTTT. It yields the protein CASSLAGSDTQYF.

This clone was seen a few times. This sequence joins TRBV24-1 and TRBJ2-1, with 11 positions matching TRBD2. The germline gives CDR1 KGHDR, CDR2 SFDVKD. The CDR3 runs 19 residues. With V trimmed by 4 bases and J by 9 bases, 19 bases remained unmatched. CDR3 protein: CATSDFYWGASGRKGEQFF. DNA of the CDR3: TGTGCCACCAGTGACTTTTACTGGGGGGCTAGCGGGAGGAAGGGTGAGCAGTTCTTC.

This clone turned up a few times. The chain has TRBV10-3 and TRBJ2-1, with TRBD2 identical over 10 bases. This CDR3 has 18 residues. Germline CDR1 and CDR2: ENHRY and SYGVKD. Trimming took 0 bases from V and 6 from J; bases not matched to a gene: 11. The CDR3 is CAISESGVAGGLINEQFF. For the CDR3, the DNA is TGTGCCATCAGTGAGTCTGGGGTAGCGGGAGGTTTGATCAATGAGCAGTTCTTC.

This sequence joins TRBV5-1 and TRBJ2-1; D is perhaps TRBD2 (5 bases). Trimming cost V 2 bases and J 8 bases, with 20 bases left between them. Germline CDR1 reads SGHRS; CDR2 reads YFSETQ. The CDR3 is made up of 16 amino acids. The CDR3 here is CASSFRSAITGDEQFF. As DNA, the CDR3 is TGCGCCAGCAGCTTTCGTAGCGCTATAACGGGCGATGAGCAGTTCTTC.

The V call is TRBV7-9, the J call TRBJ2-7; 10 positions agree with TRBD2. J was trimmed by 0 bases and V by 5 bases; bases with no gene match: 13. The CDR3 is 18 residues long. The germline V gene has CDR1 SEHNR and CDR2 FQNEAQ (reference sequence). The CDR3 nucleotides are TGTGCCAGCAGCGGACTACTTACTGGGACTAGCGCCTCCTACGAGCAGTACTTC. The encoded protein is CASSGLLTGTSASYEQYF.